This TCR beta chain was identified in a study of shared T cell receptors in the human thymus. TCRdb's copy holds only in-frame clones and misses some; the assay was immunoSEQ multiplex PCR. The repertoire holds 540,000 or so clones, 75% to 80% seen once, with more than 0.01% in the top ten. The same sample was also used in a study of human thymus T cells. This second study says: Healthy Finnish infants undergoing corrective surgery for congenital heart defects provided the donor material. V and J genes seemed to be used with bias in thymic and blood repertoires. Unrelated individuals were reported by related research to share highly overlapping thymic repertoires.

The clonotype comes from a boy under two years old with a congenital heart defect. Sequencing was done on a sample of thymocytes.

The DNA for the CDR3 is TGTGCCAGCAGCTCCCGTGGACTCTCTCGGGAGACCCAGTACTTC. Translated: CASSSRGLSRETQYF. The chain is built from TRBV11-2 and TRBJ2-5; tentative D call: TRBD2 (5 bases). The CDR3 runs 15 residues. V was pared by 4 bases and J by 5 bases, with 17 bases between. Germline V gene sequence: CDR1 SGHAT, CDR2 FQNNGV.